Sequencing of this TCR beta chain was carried out in a study of early T cells in non-severe SARS-CoV-2 infection (dated by TCRdb to 2020 to 2022). A note on the overall study: Because TCR sequencing was done on bulk RNA from unsorted whole blood, the alpha and beta chains could not be paired. On the study overall, not on this receptor specifically: VDJdb matching was skewed toward anti-spike CD8 responses and likely underestimated virus-specific expansions, missing private and CD4 specificities.

Receptors were amplified or captured by 5' RACE. These reads were obtained on a NextSeq 500. The TCR library protocol attached unique molecular identifiers to individual cDNA molecules to correct for sequencing error and PCR bias. Both TCR alpha and beta chains were sequenced, and tight co-correlation was observed between alpha and beta sequence abundances in each sample. The study's own analysis went as follows. V gene, J gene and CDR3 annotation of TCR sequences was performed with Decombinator V4. Expanded TCRs were defined as changing significantly between any two time points under a Poisson model with p below 0.0001. Abundances of TCRs were expressed as counts per million after normalisation to the total number of TCRs sequenced in each sample. VDJdb, accessed 1 November 2021, was searched for CMV, EBV and SARS-CoV-2 annotated TCRs, with TCRs annotated for multiple antigens excluded. TCRdb ran its own pipeline on the public reads, namely fastp trimming at Q25 and MiXCR clone calling, and kept in-frame beta chains. Under each unique CDR3 protein, matching rows form one entry showing the most common genes and DNA. TCRdb's processing, not the authors', yielded these V and J calls. This sample comprises tens of thousands of distinct CDR3 sequences, under 9.5% of them detected only once. The leading ten clones occupy 5.9% of the sample.

This was a case-control study nested in a cohort of healthcare workers in London, UK, who had nasopharyngeal swab PCR tests and blood samples taken every week. Between 23 and 31 March 2020, the week of the UK lockdown, healthcare workers were enrolled and then followed up weekly for as long as 16 weeks. Note on this clonotype: The antigen it recognizes is unknown. No base quality information exists; no much larger clone differs at one position.

Sample: whole blood. This TCR was recovered from an adult who was a healthcare worker with PCR-confirmed SARS-CoV-2 infection or an uninfected control (not recorded which).

The encoded CDR3 is CASSLRANTDTQYF. The nucleotides are TGTGCCAGCAGCTTAAGGGCGAACACAGATACGCAGTATTTT. Recombination connected TRBV7-3 to TRBJ2-3, with no confidently assigned D gene. The germline V gene specifies SGHTA as CDR1 and FQGTGA as CDR2. Measured from the cysteine to the phenylalanine, the CDR3 is 14 residues long. Only the CDR3 portion is preserved as DNA: 42 bases, with reading frame beginning at the first base. V lost 1 base and J lost 2 bases; the stretch between them is 7 bases long.